This T cell receptor (beta chain) originates from a study of blood T cell repertoires in COVID-19. Background on the study: Researchers got acute and convalescent COVID-19 samples from the United States, Italy and Spain.

This clone was seen a single time. This CDR3 has 9 amino acids. Germline V gene data show CDR1 as LGHDT and CDR2 as YNNKEL (reference sequence). Trimming took off 5 bases at V and 12 bases at J, with 8 bases between the two ends. Sequencing was performed with immunoSEQ multiplex PCR; in TCRdb, only in-frame clones are kept and a portion is missing. The table records around 67,000 clones, around 80% of them present only once. The chain couples TRBV3-1 (or the pseudogene TRBV3-2) to TRBJ2-7; perhaps TRBD2 as D (5 bases). The specimen was peripheral blood. The clonotype was recovered from a man in his forties or fifties with active COVID-19. The CDR3 region is CASSFGLYF. CDR3 nucleotide sequence: TGTGCCAGCAGCTTCGGACTGTACTTC.